Reported below is one T cell receptor (beta chain). Under the authors' procedure: How many nucleated cells were present was estimated from reference gene primer amplification. Profiled with immunoSEQ multiplex PCR; TCRdb holds only in-frame clones, not every one. D and trimming come from the DNA, and the V and J calls and clone size come from that table. The sample records tens of thousands of clones, around 80% being singletons. This entry belongs to a study of blood T cell repertoires in COVID-19. Looking at the study overall: Some COVID-19 samples were acute and others convalescent; all came from the United States, Italy and Spain. From T cells, B-cell-depleted T cells, or PBMCs came the material, which was cDNA or gDNA.

Trimming pared 3 bases from V and 4 bases from J, leaving 18 bases between. Per germline, CDR1 SGHTA and CDR2 FQGNSA. The CDR3 contains 16 residues. The TCR comes from a man aged 55 to 69 with acute or convalescent COVID-19. Sample: peripheral blood. This rearrangement joins TRBV7-2 to TRBJ1-2; a weak D match, TRBD1 (5 bases). Here the CDR3 DNA reads TGTGCCAGCAGCTTTCTTATCGGTGTAGGGGCCTATGGCTACACCTTC. It encodes CASSFLIGVGAYGYTF.